The clone carrying this T cell receptor (beta chain) came up a few times. Its antigen is as yet unknown. A junction boundary mismatches the germline segment, possibly from a read error. Treatment meaning: approximately nine-day PBMC culture with coronavirus spike peptide pools or control peptides (ViraFEST assay). With peptide pools, ViraFEST first expanded antigen-specific T cells and afterwards sequenced their TCRs. The Oncomine TCR Beta short-read assay sequenced DNA from cultured CD4+ T cells. TCRdb independently ran MiXCR on the PCR reads; one entry per CDR3 protein. In the table there are about 10,000 distinct CDR3 sequences, roughly 75% of which are singletons. The source of the sample is a study of vaccination and CD4 T cells after COVID-19. The V gene's germline CDR1 is DFQATT and CDR2 SNEGSKA (reference sequence). This CDR3 contains 18 residues.

The receptor was isolated from a human donor who had recovered from COVID-19. The V gene is TRBV20-1, the J gene TRBJ2-6, with TRBD1 matching 7 bases. Sample: CD4+ T cells from blood, cultured in vitro. In nucleotides, the CDR3 is TGCAGTGCTGGAGATACAGGGGTCTCCTTCTCTGGGGCCAACGTCCTGACTTTC. This sequence encodes CSAGDTGVSFSGANVLTF.